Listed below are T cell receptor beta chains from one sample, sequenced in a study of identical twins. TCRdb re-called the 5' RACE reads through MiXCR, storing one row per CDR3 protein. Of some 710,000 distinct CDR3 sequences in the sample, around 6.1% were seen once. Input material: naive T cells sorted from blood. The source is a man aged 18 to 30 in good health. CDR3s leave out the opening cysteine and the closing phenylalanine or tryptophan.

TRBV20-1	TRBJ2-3	SARRGVSVNTDTQY
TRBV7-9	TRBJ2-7	ASSLGGGALYEQY
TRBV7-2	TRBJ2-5	ASSLLAGLKETQY
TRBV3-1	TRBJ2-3	ASSQMTSADTQY
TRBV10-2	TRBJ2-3	ASGSGADTQY
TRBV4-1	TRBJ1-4	ASSHSGATNEKLF
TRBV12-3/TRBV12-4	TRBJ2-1	ASTWTYYNEQF
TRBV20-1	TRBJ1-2	SARRRGLANYGYT
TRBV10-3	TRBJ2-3	AISQGYTDTQY
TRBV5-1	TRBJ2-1	ASSLVGGLSTFNEQF
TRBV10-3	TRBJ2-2	AISEGDRRNTGELF
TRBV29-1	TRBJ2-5	SVGTGLRETQY
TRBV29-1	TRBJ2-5	SVERQFQETQY
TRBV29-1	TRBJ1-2	SARPLGDYGYT
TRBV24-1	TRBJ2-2	ATSDADGGAGELF
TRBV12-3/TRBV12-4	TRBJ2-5	ASSRLETQY
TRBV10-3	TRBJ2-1	AISDWASPYNEQF
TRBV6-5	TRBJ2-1	ASSSGTWSSYNEQF
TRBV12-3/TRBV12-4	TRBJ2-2	ASSSTSGTTGELF
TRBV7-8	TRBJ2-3	ASSLADTTTDTQY
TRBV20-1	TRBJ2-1	SASKKRLAFYNEQF
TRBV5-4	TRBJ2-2	ASSGLAGGTTGELF
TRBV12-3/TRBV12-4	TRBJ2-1	ASTLSPLAGKYNEQF
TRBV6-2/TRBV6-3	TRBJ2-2	ASSYSKGWNTGELF
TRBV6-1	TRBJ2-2	ASTPTRNTGELF
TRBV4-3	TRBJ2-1	ASSQNLAGGRSEQF
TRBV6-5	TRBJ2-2	ASSYEGTRGTGELF
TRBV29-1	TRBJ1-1	SVSQGNTEAF
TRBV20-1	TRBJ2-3	SARVSASGSDTQY
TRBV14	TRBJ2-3	ASSQTGTDTQY
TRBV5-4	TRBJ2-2	ASSGWGGQSTGELF
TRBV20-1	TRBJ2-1	SLRGTVTHNEQF
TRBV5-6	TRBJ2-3	ASTEGTPRGDTQY
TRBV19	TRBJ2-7	ASSMGLGTGFEQY
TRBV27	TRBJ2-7	ASSEDEQY
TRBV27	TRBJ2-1	ASSSLSSYNEQF
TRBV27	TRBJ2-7	ASSFSGDEQY
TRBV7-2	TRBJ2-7	ASSRDYSYEQY
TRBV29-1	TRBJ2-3	SGKRDTQY
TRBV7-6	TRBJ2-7	ASSLDLGSYEQY
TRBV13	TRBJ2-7	ASSSESSYEQY
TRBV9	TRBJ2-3	ASSVELAGDTQY
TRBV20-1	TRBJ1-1	SAAPPLGGNTEAF
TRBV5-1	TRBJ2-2	ASRGDHTGELF
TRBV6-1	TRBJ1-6	ASSPGGGRNSPLH
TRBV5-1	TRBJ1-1	ASSLLEIPNTEAF
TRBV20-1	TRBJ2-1	SARAASGFRNEQF
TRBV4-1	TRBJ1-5	ASSFEGRPQH
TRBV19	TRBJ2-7	ASSSGTFSYEQY
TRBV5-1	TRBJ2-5	ASTGLAGGGETQY
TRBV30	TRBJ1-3	AWSIGVGSGNTIY
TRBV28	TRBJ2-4	ASSPPSVAAIQY
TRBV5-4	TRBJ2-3	ASSLFSGLQDTQY
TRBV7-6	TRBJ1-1	ASSLGAGDRTNTEAF
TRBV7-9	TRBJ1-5	ASAGGGGNQPQH
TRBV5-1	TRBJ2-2	ASFRDTGELF